Included here is one T cell receptor (beta chain) sequence, with context. What it binds is not known. The CDR3 sequence is 16 residues long. The V gene's germline CDR1 is MNHNY and CDR2 SVGAGI (reference sequence). J gave up 4 bases and V 4 bases, and 7 bases lay outside the gene matches. Profiled with immunoSEQ multiplex PCR; TCRdb holds only in-frame clones, not every one. The data contain 100,000 to 150,000 clones, 80% to 90% of them seen just once; the ten biggest clones take up around 5.8%. The sample originates from a study of T cell responses to AZD1222 COVID-19 vaccine. Study results and limitations: Clonal diversity was possibly underestimated, and the donors were mostly white British, with more females. At 160-218 and 743-854, vaccine-associated CD4 TCRs were dominant, and they spanned spike. Spike-specific TCR repertoires showed rising breadth and depth after two AZD1222 doses.

The chain carries TRBV6-6 and TRBJ2-6; 7 bases map to TRBD1. The sample here was peripheral blood, taken on day 0 of AZD1222 vaccination. The sequence was obtained from an adult in good health. CDR3 DNA: TGTGCCAGCAGTTTGACAGGGTTGGGAGGGGCCAACGTCCTGACTTTC. Residues: CASSLTGLGGANVLTF.